This entry lists 15 T cell receptor beta chains sequenced from one sample in a study of OX40 agonist ivuxolimab in advanced cancers. Measured with immunoSEQ multiplex PCR; TCRdb has only the in-frame clones, and not every one. Among some 60,000 clones listed, about 90% were seen once. The source material was CD4+ or CD8+ T cells sorted from blood, sampled in a trial of the OX40 agonist ivuxolimab. The receptor source for this set is an adult with an advanced solid tumor such as melanoma, head and neck, liver or kidney cancer.

J is TRBJ1-5 and V is TRBV18; D is undetermined. The length of the CDR3 is 13 residues. CDR1 and CDR2 (germline): KGHSH, LQKENI. V lost 5 bases, J lost 5 bases, and 10 bases lay in between. CDR3 in amino acids: CASSSIGDQPQHF. In DNA, the CDR3 is TGTGCCAGCTCATCGATCGGTGATCAGCCCCAGCATTTT.

This clone was observed a few times. The J gene is TRBJ1-2, the V gene TRBV14; D is unclear. Per germline, CDR1 SGHDN and CDR2 FVKESK. Trimming left V 1 base short and J 7 bases short, with 10 bases between. This CDR3 has 13 residues. CDR3 loop: CASSQAPRVGYTF. The CDR3 nucleotides read TGTGCCAGCAGCCAAGCGCCAAGGGTTGGCTACACCTTC.

CDR3 sequence: CASSLLGTGRTQYF. CDR3 DNA: TGTGCCAGCAGTTTATTAGGGACAGGGAGGACCCAGTACTTC. The chain combines TRBV28 with TRBJ2-5; 9 positions agree with TRBD1. This CDR3 is 14 amino acids long. Trimming cost V 1 base and J 7 bases; bases outside gene matches: 4. Germline lookup yields CDR1 MDHEN and CDR2 SYDVKM.

The V call is TRBV11-2, the J call TRBJ1-1; TRBD1 is a possible D gene (6 bases). V shed 5 bases and J shed 1 base, with 11 bases lying between them. Looked up from germline, CDR1 is SGHAT and CDR2 is FQNNGV. The CDR3 spans 14 residues. The CDR3 loop is CASSKAGQNTEAFF. CDR3 coding DNA: TGTGCCAGCAGCAAAGCGGGACAGAACACTGAAGCTTTCTTT.

V usage is TRBV10-1 and J usage is TRBJ2-3; D uncertain. V gave up 3 bases and J gave up 2 bases, with 0 bases separating them. This CDR3 region has 11 residues. Germline assignment: CDR1 WNHNN and CDR2 SYGVQD (reference sequence). The CDR3 spells CASSDTDTQYF. The CDR3 nucleotides read TGCGCCAGCAGTGACACAGATACGCAGTATTTT.

This chain uses TRBV5-6 with TRBJ1-4; tentatively, D is TRBD1 (5 bases). The CDR3 consists of 15 residues. Trimming cost V 1 base and J 8 bases, with 15 bases left between them. Germline CDR1 SGHDT, CDR2 YYEEEE. This CDR3 reads CASSLLLGVREKLFF. The CDR3 bases are TGTGCCAGCAGCTTGCTCTTGGGGGTTCGGGAAAAACTGTTTTTT.

This clone was recorded a few times. This chain links TRBV7-3 with TRBJ2-2, with TRBD2 identical over 8 bases. The CDR3 is made up of 16 amino acids. Germline trimming cut 2 bases from V and 0 bases from J; bases unmatched to any gene: 2. Germline V gene lookup returns CDR1 SGHTA and CDR2 FQGTGA. CDR3 sequence: CASSLVLAANTGELFF. The CDR3 bases are TGTGCCAGCAGCTTAGTACTAGCGGCGAACACCGGGGAGCTGTTTTTT.

This chain links TRBV2 with TRBJ2-7, with TRBD1 matching over 8 bases. Germline trimming cut 6 bases from V and 3 bases from J; bases unmatched to any gene: 4. Germline V gene lookup returns CDR1 SNHLY and CDR2 FYNNEI. This CDR3 comprises 13 residues. The CDR3, as DNA: TGTGCCAGCAGGACCGACAGGGGCTACGAGCAGTACTTC. This sequence encodes CASRTDRGYEQYF.

This CDR3 is CASSPPGTDTQYF. DNA for the CDR3: TGTGCCAGCAGCCCCCCGGGTACAGATACGCAGTATTTT. The chain joins TRBV28 to TRBJ2-3; D is undetermined. V lost 6 bases, J lost 3 bases, and 10 bases lay in between. The CDR3 sequence is 13 residues long. CDR1 and CDR2 from the germline V gene are MDHEN and SYDVKM.

The V gene is TRBV28, the J gene TRBJ1-5; TRBD1 might be the D (6 bases). V was cut by 8 bases and J by 0 bases, with 8 bases left in between. This CDR3 has 13 amino acids. Germline V gives CDR1 MDHEN, CDR2 SYDVKM. The CDR3 sequence: CASGTNSNQPQHF. DNA for the CDR3: TGTGCCAGCGGGACAAATAGCAATCAGCCCCAGCATTTT.

This chain connects TRBV25-1 to TRBJ2-3; the match to TRBD1 covers 9 bases. The CDR3 spans 15 residues. The V and J ends lost 9 bases and 1 base, in that order; junction bases with no gene match: 8. CDR1 MGHDK and CDR2 SYGVNS come from the germline V gene. As DNA, the CDR3 is TGTGCCAGTGTCGGACAGGGGCCACGCACAGATACGCAGTATTTT. It encodes CASVGQGPRTDTQYF.

This clone has a single count. This chain links TRBV18 with TRBJ1-2; 10 bases align to TRBD1. Germline V gene lookup returns CDR1 KGHSH and CDR2 LQKENI. Germline trimming cut 5 bases from V and 5 bases from J; bases unmatched to any gene: 8. The CDR3 is made up of 15 amino acids. Here the CDR3 reads CASSTKAGQGYGYTF. The CDR3, as DNA: TGTGCCAGCTCAACGAAAGCGGGACAGGGGTATGGCTACACCTTC.

The V call is TRBV6-6, the J call TRBJ1-2; TRBD1 matches 7 bases. The CDR3 is 14 amino acids. Germline assignment: CDR1 MNHNY and CDR2 SVGAGI (reference sequence). V lost 5 bases and J lost 8; bases outside the gene matches: 11. CDR3 sequence reads: CASSRGQPVLGYTF. DNA of the CDR3: TGTGCCAGCAGTAGGGGACAGCCAGTCCTAGGCTACACCTTC.

V and J are TRBV6-6 and TRBJ2-7; 9 bases align to TRBD2. CDR3 length: 15 residues. CDR1 and CDR2 from the germline V gene are MNHNY and SVGAGI (reference sequence). V lost 6 bases, J lost 2 bases, and 8 bases stayed unmatched. This CDR3 reads CASRHQLAGAYEQYF. The CDR3 DNA is TGTGCCAGCAGACACCAATTAGCGGGAGCCTACGAGCAGTACTTC.

J is TRBJ1-1 and V is TRBV18, with a weak D call TRBD1 (5 bases). Looked up from germline, CDR1 is KGHSH and CDR2 is LQKENI. The CDR3 runs 15 residues. With 4 bases removed from V and 5 bases from J, the gap between germline ends came to 17 bases. The CDR3 region has the DNA TGTGCCAGCTCACAAATTCAGGGTGGTCGGACTGAAGCTTTCTTT. Translation: CASSQIQGGRTEAFF.